This T cell receptor beta chain was profiled in a study of T cell responses to AZD1222 COVID-19 vaccine. Produced via immunoSEQ multiplex PCR; TCRdb's table is partial and in-frame only. The sample holds tens of thousands of clones, about 90% seen once. Material: peripheral blood, obtained 28 days after the second AZD1222 dose. This TCR was recovered from an adult who received the AZD1222 COVID-19 vaccine.

As DNA, the CDR3 is TGTGCCAGCAGCTCGTACGGGTCCTATGGCTACACCTTC. It codes for CASSSYGSYGYTF. The chain recombines TRBV7-2 with TRBJ1-2; the D is unclear. Germline CDR1 SGHTA, CDR2 FQGNSA. The V end lost 4 bases, the J end lost 4 bases, and 10 bases lay between the germline ends. This CDR3 is 13 amino acids long.